This TCR beta chain came from a study of shared clonotypes between healthy human individuals. The CDR3 has 14 amino acids. V lost 0 bases to trimming and J lost 0 bases, with 2 bases between them. Germline V lookup: CDR1 MNHEY, CDR2 SVGAGI. A deep-level run was used for the assay. Clones were read by immunoSEQ multiplex PCR, and TCRdb kept only the in-frame ones, dropping some. The table lists a few million clones, more than 90% of them singletons. This clone was counted between two and nine times. In the same sample, other DNA sequences code for this CDR3. The sequence was collected from a man aged 18 to 35 in good health. Material for sequencing was naive CD4+ T cells sorted from blood. Subset described: CD45RA+ positively selected. The rearrangement links TRBV6-5 to TRBJ1-4, with unresolved D. The CDR3 region has the DNA TGTGCCAGCAGTTACTCCGCAACTAATGAAAAACTGTTTTTT. Translation: CASSYSATNEKLFF.